The present T cell receptor beta chain was sequenced within a study of blood T cell repertoires in COVID-19. On the study more broadly: PBMCs, B-cell-depleted T cells, or T cells were the source of the cDNA or gDNA that made up the material.

J lost 2 bases, V lost 5 bases, and 6 bases had no gene match. The germline gives CDR1 SGHVS, CDR2 FNYEAQ. The CDR3 sequence is 15 residues long. Clones were read by immunoSEQ multiplex PCR, and TCRdb kept only the in-frame ones, dropping some. The top ten clones hold 5.5% to 7% of a sample with about 190,000 clones, more than 70% of them seen once. The chain combines TRBV7-6 with TRBJ1-5, with 7 bases fitting TRBD1. Sequencing used peripheral blood. This clonotype was obtained from a middle-aged man with active or convalescent COVID-19. The CDR3 loop reads CASSPTGLGNQPQHF. The CDR3 DNA reads as TGTGCCAGCAGCCCGACAGGGCTGGGCAATCAGCCCCAGCATTTT.